One sample yielded the 20 T cell receptor beta chains listed below, sequenced in a study of cytomegalovirus exposure and HLA in healthy donors. 13 Jbeta primers and 60 Vbeta primers were used for the PCR. Data came from immunoSEQ multiplex PCR; TCRdb stores just in-frame clones and leaves some out. Here the sample spans hundreds of thousands of clones, around 80% being singletons. Input material: PBMCs. The receptors originated from a man aged 18 to 30 in good health and CMV-seronegative.

This chain joins TRBV27 and TRBJ1-6, with D possibly being TRBD1 (5 bases). Germline values: CDR1 MNHEY, CDR2 SMNVEV (reference sequence). The CDR3 consists of 16 residues. V was pared by 0 bases and J by 6 bases, with 12 bases between. This chain's CDR3 is CASSLSAGVRNSPLHF. CDR3 DNA: TGTGCCAGCAGTTTATCAGCGGGGGTTCGTAATTCACCCCTCCACTTT.

This rearrangement joins TRBV19 to TRBJ1-2, with TRBD1 matching over 7 bases. This CDR3 region has 15 residues. Germline V lookup: CDR1 LNHDA, CDR2 SQIVND (reference sequence). V lost 6 bases to trimming and J lost 0 bases; unmatched junction nucleotides: 7. For the CDR3, the DNA is TGTGCCAGTAGCTCGGACAGGACCTCTAACTATGGCTACACCTTC. Amino acid sequence: CASSSDRTSNYGYTF.

V and J are TRBV27 and TRBJ2-3; a weak D match, TRBD2 (6 bases). There are 21 residues in the CDR3. Germline loops: CDR1 MNHEY, CDR2 SMNVEV (reference sequence). V was cut by 5 bases and J by 0 bases, with 30 bases left in between. CDR3 region: CASSPRQASGRGQPSTDTQYF. CDR3 in DNA: TGTGCCAGCAGTCCCCGTCAGGCCTCCGGGAGAGGACAACCTAGCACAGATACGCAGTATTTT.

V and J are TRBV19 and TRBJ1-2, with 8 bases aligning to TRBD1. Germline CDR1 LNHDA, CDR2 SQIVND (reference sequence). The CDR3 length is 16 residues. The junction had 12 bases not matched to a gene; V was cut back by 9 bases and J by 0 bases. CDR3 protein: CASRPRGTGANYGYTF. CDR3 nucleotide sequence: TGTGCCAGCCGGCCCAGGGGGACAGGAGCTAACTATGGCTACACCTTC.

CDR3 DNA sequence: TGCGCCAGCAGCTTGGGGGACACTGGGTCTGAGACCCAGTACTTC. Its protein is CASSLGDTGSETQYF. The chain employs TRBV5-1 and TRBJ2-5; D is possibly TRBD1 (6 bases). This CDR3 is 15 amino acids long. Germline lookup yields CDR1 SGHRS and CDR2 YFSETQ. The V and J ends lost 0 bases and 5 bases respectively, with 14 bases between them.

The chain carries TRBV7-9 and TRBJ2-1; D gene unclear. The CDR3 extends over 16 amino acids. Germline CDR1 and CDR2: SEHNR and FQNEAQ (reference sequence). With 4 bases removed from V and 4 bases from J, the gap between germline ends came to 17 bases. The CDR3 region has the DNA TGTGCCAGCAGCTCTTTAGCCTCAGTGCGGTACAATGAGCAGTTCTTC. Translation: CASSSLASVRYNEQFF.

This rearrangement joins TRBV28 to TRBJ2-1, with TRBD1 as a possible D gene (6 bases). V was shortened by 4 bases and J by 5 bases, with 12 bases between the two germline ends. CDR3 length: 14 residues. The V gene's germline CDR1 is MDHEN and CDR2 SYDVKM. The CDR3 loop reads CASSSGQMNNEQFF. CDR3 bases: TGTGCCAGCAGTTCCGGACAGATGAACAATGAGCAGTTCTTC.

CDR3 region: CASSPPGQGNQPQHF. The CDR3 bases are TGTGCCAGCTCACCTCCGGGACAGGGGAATCAGCCCCAGCATTTT. The V call is TRBV18, the J call TRBJ1-5; 10 bases are a match to TRBD1. CDR3 length: 15 residues. Germline V gives CDR1 KGHSH, CDR2 LQKENI. The junction had 3 bases not matched to a gene; V was cut back by 3 bases and J by 4 bases. Supplemented by reference TRBV18 and TRBJ1-5, the full variable domain reads NAGVMQNPRHLVRRRGQEARLRCSPMKGHSHVYWYRQLPEEGLKFMVYLQKENIIDESGMPKERFSAEFPKEGPSILRIQQVVRGDSAAYFCASSPPGQGNQPQHFGDGTRLSIL.

The gene calls are TRBV28 and TRBJ1-2; D call uncertain. Germline V CDR1 and CDR2: MDHEN, SYDVKM. V lost 3 bases and J lost 8, with 10 bases in between. The CDR3 loop spans 12 amino acids. CDR3 in DNA: TGTGCCAGCAGTTTCGGGGTTGTGGGCTACACCTTC. Protein product: CASSFGVVGYTF.

This chain joins TRBV6-1 and TRBJ1-1; D not certain. V was pared by 3 bases and J by 5 bases, with 7 bases between. CDR1 and CDR2 from the germline V gene are MNHNS and SASEGT. The CDR3 is 12 residues long. CDR3 coding DNA: TGTGCCAGCAGTGATGAGATTACTGAAGCTTTCTTT. Encoded protein: CASSDEITEAFF.

The genes are TRBV6-5 and TRBJ2-7, with 8 bases lining up with TRBD1. V shed 0 bases and J 5 bases; nucleotides not matched to a gene: 3. Germline CDR1 is MNHEY and CDR2 is SVGAGI. CDR3 size: 14 residues. CDR3 in amino acids: CASSYSPTGDEQYF. As DNA, the CDR3 is TGTGCCAGCAGTTACTCACCGACAGGGGACGAGCAGTACTTC.

As regards this clone: Sequence at one end of the junction differs from germline and may be a read error. The CDR3 DNA sequence: TGTTCCAGCAGCGAGACTAGCGGCAGCGTACGCGAGCAGTACTTC. As protein: CSSSETSGSVREQYF. The chain employs TRBV7-9 and TRBJ2-7; 9 nucleotides align to TRBD2. Germline CDR1 reads SEHNR; CDR2 reads FQNEAQ (reference sequence). There are 15 residues in the CDR3.

The chain is built from TRBV29-1 and TRBJ1-1, with TRBD1 identical over 9 bases. The ends lost 7 bases at V and 1 base at J; junction bases unmatched: 7. The CDR3 has 14 amino acids. Germline assignment: CDR1 SQVTM and CDR2 ANQGSEA. CDR3 sequence (DNA): TGCAGCGGCAAACAGGGGGCGCGGAACACTGAAGCTTTCTTT. As protein: CSGKQGARNTEAFF.

This clone turned up a few times. This rearrangement joins TRBV28 to TRBJ2-7, with D possibly TRBD2 on 6 matching bases. This CDR3 has 13 amino acids. V lost 3 bases, J lost 2 bases, and 8 bases lay in between. The germline CDR1 and CDR2 sequences are MDHEN and SYDVKM. The CDR3 region has the DNA TGTGCCAGCAGTTTGGGGGGACCCTACGAGCAGTACTTC. This translates into CASSLGGPYEQYF.

The sample holds a few counts of this clone. V usage is TRBV19 and J usage is TRBJ1-5, with 7 bases aligning to TRBD1. J lost 2 bases, V lost 7 bases, and 11 bases had no gene match. Looked up from germline, CDR1 is LNHDA and CDR2 is SQIVND (reference sequence). This CDR3 has 16 amino acids. CDR3 sequence (DNA): TGTGCCAGTACTGTGACCTGGACAGGCGGCAATCAGCCCCAGCATTTT. It codes for CASTVTWTGGNQPQHF.

This clone has just one count. This chain links TRBV5-4 with TRBJ2-5, with TRBD2 identical over 10 bases. Trimming at V came to 4 bases and at J to 7 bases, leaving 16 bases not matched to a gene. Germline CDR1 and CDR2: SGHNT and YYREEE (reference sequence). The CDR3 sequence is 17 residues long. The CDR3 reads CASSTSDLAGAAGTQYF. The CDR3, as DNA: TGTGCCAGCAGCACCTCCGACCTAGCGGGGGCAGCGGGGACCCAGTACTTC.

The chain has TRBV27 and TRBJ2-7, with D tentatively TRBD1 (6 bases). Germline V lookup: CDR1 MNHEY, CDR2 SMNVEV (reference sequence). The V gene lost 5 bases and the J gene lost 3 bases, with 14 bases spanning the gap. The CDR3 is 14 residues long. Written as DNA, the CDR3 is TGTGCCAGCAGTACGGGACAAGGAGTCTACGAGCAGTACTTC. It specifies CASSTGQGVYEQYF.

The gene calls are TRBV7-9 and TRBJ2-7; 10 bases are shared with TRBD1. The V and J ends lost 4 bases and 5 bases, in that order; junction bases with no gene match: 11. Germline CDR1 and CDR2: SEHNR and FQNEAQ (reference sequence). CDR3 size: 16 residues. The CDR3 region has the DNA TGTGCCAGCAGCTCTCAGTTAGGGACAGGGGACGACGAGCAGTACTTC. Translation: CASSSQLGTGDDEQYF. The full variable domain, completed using reference TRBV7-9 and TRBJ2-7, is DTGVSQNPRHKITKRGQNVTFRCDPISEHNRLYWYRQTLGQGPEFLTYFQNEAQLEKSRLLSDRFSAERPKGSFSTLEIQRTEQGDSAMYLCASSSQLGTGDDEQYFGPGTRLTVT.

The J gene is TRBJ2-1, the V gene TRBV5-4; the match to TRBD2 covers 7 bases. After removal of 4 bases from V and 12 bases from J, the junction contained 13 bases not matched to a gene. This CDR3 has 14 amino acids. The germline V gene encodes CDR1 SGHNT and CDR2 YYREEE (reference sequence). This chain's CDR3 is CASSPNSGNSLQFF. The CDR3 region has the DNA TGTGCCAGCAGCCCCAACAGCGGGAATTCTTTGCAGTTCTTC. Together with reference TRBV5-4 and TRBJ2-1, the CDR3 gives the full variable domain: ETGVTQSPTHLIKTRGQQVTLRCSSQSGHNTVSWYQQALGQGPQFIFQYYREEENGRGNFPPRFSGLQFPNYSSELNVNALELDDSALYLCASSPNSGNSLQFFGPGTRLTVL.

V gene TRBV5-1 combines with J gene TRBJ1-3, with a possible D match to TRBD1 (5 bases). Germline-derived CDR1 and CDR2 are SGHRS and YFSETQ. Trimming removed 0 bases from V and 3 bases from J, with 10 bases in between. This CDR3 is 15 amino acids long. As DNA, the CDR3 is TGCGCCAGCAGCTTGGGGCAGGGTCTTGGAAACACCATATATTTT. It codes for CASSLGQGLGNTIYF.